The clone carrying this T cell receptor beta chain has a single count. The antigen remains undetermined. The PCR used 60 Vbeta and 13 Jbeta primers. Authors' analysis steps: Unique TCR beta chains numbered approximately 76 million in a later analysis, with around 10 million shared. Libraries were prepared by immunoSEQ multiplex PCR; TCRdb keeps only in-frame clonotypes and omits some of them. From that table come the V and J calls and clone size; the DNA was used to work out D and trimming. Found here are fewer than 200,000 clones, 68% of them singletons; the top ten hold approximately 1.5%. The V gene end was trimmed by 5 bases and the J gene end by 0 bases; junction bases not matched to a gene: 14. The CDR3 is made up of 19 amino acids. From germline, CDR1 is SGHVS and CDR2 FQNEAQ. The donors were healthy bone marrow donors. The source of the sample is a study of cytomegalovirus exposure and HLA in healthy donors. Study conclusions and caveats: Indistinguishable V segments such as TRBV6-2 and TRBV6-3 were excluded. A later analysis showed TCR association rates differing by HLA locus, peaking at DRB1 and lowest at HLA-C.

V usage is TRBV7-8 and J usage is TRBJ1-3; TRBD1 matches at 9 bases. Input material: PBMCs. The sequence came from a man aged 50-60 years in good health and CMV-seronegative. This CDR3 is CASSRRQGGNFGSGNTIYF. In nucleotides, the CDR3 is TGTGCCAGCAGCCGCCGACAGGGGGGTAATTTCGGCTCTGGAAACACCATATATTTT.